This TCR beta chain came from a study of breast tumors, draining lymph nodes, adjacent tissues. Samples came from axillary lymph nodes draining the breast cancer. With respect to this clonotype: A read error is likely, as this CDR3 ends without the conserved phenylalanine or tryptophan. Because the CDR3's place on the DNA is in doubt, the DNA is left out and the CDR3 is given as listed by TCRdb.

TCRdb ran MiXCR on the multiplex PCR reads and lists one entry per CDR3 protein. This table has 150,000 to 200,000 distinct CDR3 sequences, 33% appearing once. Germline V lookup: CDR1 SEHNR, CDR2 FQNEAQ (reference sequence). The CDR3 contains 15 residues when both ends are counted. The chain recombines TRBV7-9 with TRBJ2-7. This clonotype was sampled from a female donor with breast cancer. Some clones in this sample may be carry-over from other donors' samples. The sequencing sample was made of axillary lymph node tissue. The CDR3 here is CASSPKGGRSLEQHL.